This is a list of T cell receptor beta chains from one sample in a study of cytomegalovirus exposure and HLA in healthy donors. Using immunoSEQ multiplex PCR, the repertoire was profiled, and TCRdb retains in-frame clones only, with some absent. Its table lists just over 60,000 clones. Sequencing was carried out using PBMCs. Source of these receptors: a man aged 30 to 39 in good health and CMV-seropositive. Both conserved end residues are part of each CDR3. The order of the fields is J gene, D gene, V gene, CDR3 protein, CDR3 DNA. A D gene is named only where the DNA matches it firmly.

TRBJ2-7 NA TRBV10-1 CASSVTGTGEQYF TGCGCCAGCAGTGTAACAGGGACGGGTGAGCAGTACTTC
TRBJ1-2 NA TRBV6-1 CASSEGQGYDGYTF TGTGCCAGCAGTGAAGGGCAGGGGTACGATGGCTACACCTTC
TRBJ2-3 NA TRBV5-4 CASSLIGDTDTQYF TGTGCCAGCAGCTTGATCGGAGACACAGATACGCAGTATTTT
TRBJ2-3 TRBD2 TRBV7-2 CASSPRLAGGTDTQYF TGTGCCAGCAGCCCGCGACTAGCGGGGGGGACAGATACGCAGTATTTT
TRBJ2-7 TRBD2 TRBV18 CASSDRGGPAYEQYF TGTGCCAGCTCCGACCGGGGGGGGCCTGCCTACGAGCAGTACTTC
TRBJ2-5 TRBD2 TRBV19 CASRTSGRSGQETQYF TGTGCCAGCCGGACTAGCGGGAGAAGTGGGCAAGAGACCCAGTACTTC
TRBJ2-7 TRBD1 TRBV6-5 CASSYSWTGDEQYF TGTGCCAGCAGTTACTCCTGGACAGGTGACGAGCAGTACTTC
TRBJ1-2 NA TRBV30 CAWSVPGDYTF TGTGCCTGGAGTGTACCCGGGGACTACACCTTC
TRBJ1-2 NA TRBV30 CAWMAPGTLYGYTF TGTGCCTGGATGGCCCCCGGGACACTTTATGGCTACACCTTC
TRBJ2-7 TRBD2 TRBV27 CASSLLQAGGPHYEQYF TGTGCCAGCAGTTTATTGCAAGCGGGAGGGCCCCACTACGAGCAGTACTTC
TRBJ1-5 NA TRBV7-6 CASSLRAGLKDQPQHF TGTGCCAGCAGCCTGAGGGCCGGACTAAAAGATCAGCCCCAGCATTTT
TRBJ1-1 NA TRBV5-1 CASSLELDLGGTEAFF TGCGCCAGCAGCTTGGAATTGGATCTCGGAGGCACTGAAGCTTTCTTT
TRBJ1-3 NA TRBV19 CASREEASGNTIYF TGTGCCAGTAGAGAGGAGGCCTCTGGAAACACCATATATTTT
TRBJ2-7 TRBD1 TRBV18 CASSPTGTGVNEQYF TGTGCCAGCTCACCAACCGGGACAGGGGTCAACGAGCAGTACTTC
TRBJ1-6 NA TRBV4-2 CASSQTSTRNSPLHF TGTGCCAGCAGCCAAACTTCGACACGAAATTCACCCCTCCACTTT
TRBJ2-1 TRBD2 TRBV30 CAWSGLAALKSSYNEQFF TGTGCCTGGAGTGGACTAGCGGCTCTCAAAAGCTCCTACAATGAGCAGTTCTTC
TRBJ2-5 TRBD2 TRBV7-8 CASSSRVAGAHYQETQYF TGTGCCAGCAGCTCACGAGTAGCGGGGGCTCACTACCAAGAGACCCAGTACTTC
TRBJ2-1 NA TRBV6-5 CASSAGLVVNEQFF TGTGCCAGCAGTGCGGGGCTAGTAGTCAATGAGCAGTTCTTC
TRBJ1-2 NA TRBV7-9 CASSLSTGWGYTF TGTGCCAGCAGCTTATCAACAGGGTGGGGCTACACCTTC
TRBJ1-6 NA TRBV19 CASSTWTANNSPLHF TGTGCCAGTAGTACCTGGACAGCCAATAATTCACCCCTACACTTT
TRBJ2-5 NA TRBV13 CASSLVADGSPRETQYF TGTGCCAGCAGCTTAGTAGCAGACGGTTCCCCAAGGGAGACCCAGTACTTC
TRBJ2-5 TRBD1 TRBV5-1 CASSPALGQLQEAQYF TGCGCCAGCAGCCCGGCCCTGGGACAGCTCCAAGAGGCCCAGTACTTC
TRBJ1-2 NA TRBV18 CASSQPGNYGYTF TGTGCCAGCTCCCAACCCGGGAACTATGGCTACACCTTC
TRBJ2-7 TRBD1 TRBV30 CASTPSRGQNEQYF TGTGCCTCGACCCCGAGTAGGGGGCAAAACGAGCAGTACTTC
TRBJ1-2 NA TRBV4-1 CASSQAPDYGYTF TGCGCCAGCAGCCAAGCCCCCGACTATGGCTACACCTTC
TRBJ2-7 TRBD2 TRBV5-4 CASSLDRAGTPRYEQYF TGTGCCAGCAGCTTGGATCGAGCGGGGACCCCTCGCTACGAGCAGTACTTC
TRBJ1-2 TRBD1 TRBV9 CASRKTGTGDYGYTF TGTGCCAGCAGAAAAACCGGGACAGGGGACTATGGCTACACCTTC
TRBJ2-5 NA TRBV14 CASSQDFGRGETQYF TGTGCCAGCAGCCAAGACTTCGGGCGAGGGGAGACCCAGTACTTC